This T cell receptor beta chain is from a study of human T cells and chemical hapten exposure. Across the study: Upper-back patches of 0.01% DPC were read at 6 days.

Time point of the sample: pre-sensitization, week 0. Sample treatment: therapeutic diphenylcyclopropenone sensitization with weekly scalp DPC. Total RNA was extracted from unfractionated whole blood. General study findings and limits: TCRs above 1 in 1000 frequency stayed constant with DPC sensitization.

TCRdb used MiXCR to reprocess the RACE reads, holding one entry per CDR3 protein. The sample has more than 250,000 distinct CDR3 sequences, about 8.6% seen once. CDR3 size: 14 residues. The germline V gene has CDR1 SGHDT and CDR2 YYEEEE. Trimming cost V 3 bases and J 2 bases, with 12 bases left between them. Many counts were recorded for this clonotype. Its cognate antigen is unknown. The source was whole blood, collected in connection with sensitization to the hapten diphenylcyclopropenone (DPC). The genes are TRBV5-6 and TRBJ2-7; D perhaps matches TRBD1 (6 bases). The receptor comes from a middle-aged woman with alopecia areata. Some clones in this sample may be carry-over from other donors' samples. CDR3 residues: CASSWTVSTYEQYF. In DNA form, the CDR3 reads TGTGCCAGCAGCTGGACAGTTAGTACCTACGAGCAGTACTTC.